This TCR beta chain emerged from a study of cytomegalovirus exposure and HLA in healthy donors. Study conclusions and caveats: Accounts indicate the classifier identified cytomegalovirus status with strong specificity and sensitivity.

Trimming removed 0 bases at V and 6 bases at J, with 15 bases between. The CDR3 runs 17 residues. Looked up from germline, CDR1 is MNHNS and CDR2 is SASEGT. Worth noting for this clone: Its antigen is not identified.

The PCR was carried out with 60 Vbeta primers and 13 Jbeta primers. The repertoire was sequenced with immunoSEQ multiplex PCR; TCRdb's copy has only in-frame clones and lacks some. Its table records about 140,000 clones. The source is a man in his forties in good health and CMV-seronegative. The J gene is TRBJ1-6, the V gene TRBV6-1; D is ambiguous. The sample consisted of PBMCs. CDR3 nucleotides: TGTGCCAGCAGTGAAGCCCCGGTTAGGGCGGGTAATTCACCCCTCCACTTT. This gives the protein CASSEAPVRAGNSPLHF.